These 8 T cell receptor beta chains originate from one sample sequenced in a study of T cells in Graves' hyperthyroidism and ophthalmopathy. Amplified regions were TCR beta CDR3 sequences from RNA transcripts. HTBI primers drove first-round RT-PCR of the TCR CDR3. TCRdb re-called the multiplex PCR reads with MiXCR, one entry per CDR3 protein. The data show a few hundred thousand distinct CDR3 sequences, less than 15% seen once. The sample comprised blood. These receptors originate from a young woman with Graves' hyperthyroidism.

This clonotype occurred many times. J is TRBJ2-3 and V is TRBV7-9, with TRBD1 as a possible D gene (5 bases). This CDR3 is 17 amino acids long. Germline V gene data show CDR1 as SEHNR and CDR2 as FQNEAQ (reference sequence). Trimming took 5 bases from V and 5 from J, leaving 23 bases between them. The CDR3, as DNA: TGTGCCAGCAGCGCGAAGGGCGGCCTCGGTAGGGGAGATACGCAGTATTTT. Translating it yields CASSAKGGLGRGDTQYF.

This clonotype showed up just a few times. The rearrangement joins TRBV19 to TRBJ2-1; 11 bases are shared with TRBD1. Per the germline V gene, CDR1 is LNHDA and CDR2 is SQIVND (reference sequence). The junction had 13 bases not matched to a gene; V was cut back by 6 bases and J by 0 bases. This CDR3 comprises 19 residues. CDR3 sequence: CASRGTGGCCGLSYNEQFF. In nucleotides, the CDR3 is TGTGCCAGTAGGGGGACAGGGGGTTGTTGTGGCCTCTCCTACAATGAGCAGTTCTTC.

Many counts were recorded for this clonotype. The V call is TRBV12-3 or TRBV12-4, the J call TRBJ2-3; 7 bases fit TRBD2. The CDR3 loop spans 15 amino acids. The V gene end was trimmed by 11 bases and the J gene end by 6 bases; junction bases not matched to a gene: 17. CDR3 region: CASSDPRTSGDTQYF. CDR3 nucleotides: TGTGCCTCCAGCGATCCCAGGACTAGTGGGGATACGCAGTATTTT.

This clonotype was observed many times. The V call is TRBV20-1, the J call TRBJ1-1; D is ambiguous. This CDR3 has 13 amino acids. Trimming left V 6 bases short and J 10 bases short, with 21 bases between. Germline CDR1 reads DFQATT; CDR2 reads SNEGSKA (reference sequence). CDR3 amino acids: CSAPVEPLLRAFF. CDR3 DNA: TGCAGTGCACCCGTGGAGCCACTCTTGAGAGCTTTCTTT.

Ten or more counts support this clonotype. The chain recombines TRBV12-3 or TRBV12-4 with TRBJ2-2; D may be TRBD1 or TRBD2 (6 bases each). V lost 2 bases and J lost 7, with 11 bases in between. This CDR3 is built from 14 residues. CDR3 DNA: TGTGCCAGCAGTTTAAAGGGGGAGGTCGGGGAGCTGTTTTTT. This encodes CASSLKGEVGELFF.

This clonotype has just a few counts. This chain connects TRBV4-3 to TRBJ2-1, with 12 bases fitting TRBD2. This CDR3 is built from 19 residues. CDR1 and CDR2 from the germline V gene are LGHNA and YSLEER. V dropped 4 bases and J dropped 0; count of bases not matched to a gene: 10. The CDR3, as DNA: TGCGCCAGCAGCCCCGATAGGACTAGCGGGATAAGCTCCTACAATGAGCAGTTCTTC. This codes for CASSPDRTSGISSYNEQFF.

This clonotype was observed many times. The rearrangement joins TRBV7-2 to TRBJ1-6; D is perhaps TRBD1 (5 bases). Germline V lookup: CDR1 SGHTA, CDR2 FQGNSA. The CDR3 has 16 residues. Deletions cut 1 base from V and 7 bases from J, with 14 bases between. CDR3 DNA: TGTGCCAGCAGCTTAGAGGGACTAACCCCCAATTCACCCCTCCACTTT. Translating it yields CASSLEGLTPNSPLHF.

V usage is TRBV5-1 and J usage is TRBJ1-2; TRBD1 matches at 12 bases. Germline V gene lookup returns CDR1 SGHRS and CDR2 YFSETQ. Germline trimming cut 4 bases from V and 0 bases from J; bases unmatched to any gene: 7. The CDR3 covers 17 residues. CDR3 in DNA: TGCGCCAGCAGCCCGGGGACAGGGGGCGCCGCTAACTATGGCTACACCTTC. It codes for CASSPGTGGAANYGYTF.